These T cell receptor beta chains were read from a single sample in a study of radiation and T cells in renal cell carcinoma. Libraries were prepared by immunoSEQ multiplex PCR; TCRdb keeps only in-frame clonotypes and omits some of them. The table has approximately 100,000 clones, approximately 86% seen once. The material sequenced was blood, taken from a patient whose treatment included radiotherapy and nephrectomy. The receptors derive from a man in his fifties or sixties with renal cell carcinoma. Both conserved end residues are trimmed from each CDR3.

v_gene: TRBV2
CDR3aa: ASSGQGAGNEQY

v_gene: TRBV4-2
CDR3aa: ASSDTFQTSFEQY

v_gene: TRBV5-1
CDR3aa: ASRRGGSSYEQY

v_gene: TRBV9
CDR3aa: ASSPGQLAAQY

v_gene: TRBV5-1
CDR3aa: ASSDSGGYT

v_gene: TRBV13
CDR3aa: ASSAPISGNTIY

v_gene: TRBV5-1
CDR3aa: ASSFSRGEETQY

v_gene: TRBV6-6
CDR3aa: ASSLGGANYNSPLH

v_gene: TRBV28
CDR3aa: ASSLSSTSGSSYEQY

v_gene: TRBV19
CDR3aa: ASSTDFLGSYNEQF